Below are 17 T cell receptor beta chains sequenced from a single sample in a study of blood T cell repertoires in COVID-19. Measured with immunoSEQ multiplex PCR; TCRdb has only the in-frame clones, and not every one. This table holds 150,000 to 200,000 clones, approximately 86% found once. Sample: peripheral blood. These receptors were collected from a man between 18 and 35 years old with acute or convalescent COVID-19.

The chain is built from TRBV30 and TRBJ1-1; 8 bases fit TRBD1. Looked up from germline, CDR1 is GTSNPN and CDR2 is SVGIG (reference sequence). This CDR3 has 14 residues. The ends lost 3 bases at V and 5 bases at J; junction bases unmatched: 8. Here the CDR3 reads CAWRTRDRHTEAFF. The CDR3 DNA follows: TGTGCCTGGAGGACAAGGGACAGGCATACTGAAGCTTTCTTT.

The genes are TRBV3-1 (or the pseudogene TRBV3-2) and TRBJ1-2; D is perhaps TRBD1 (6 bases). Germline loops: CDR1 LGHDT, CDR2 YNNKEL (reference sequence). The CDR3 runs 15 residues. V was shortened by 2 bases and J by 2 bases, with 12 bases between the two germline ends. The CDR3, as DNA: TGTGCCAGCAGCCAACTTACCGGGACAAACTATGGCTACACCTTC. Translation: CASSQLTGTNYGYTF.

This chain connects TRBV5-4 to TRBJ1-1; tentative D call: TRBD1 (6 bases). The CDR3 loop spans 10 amino acids. V was trimmed by 5 bases and J by 11 bases, leaving 10 bases between them. Germline values: CDR1 SGHNT, CDR2 YYREEE (reference sequence). CDR3 amino acids: CASRGGRAFF. The CDR3 region has the DNA TGTGCCAGCAGAGGGGGTCGGGCTTTCTTT.

The V call is TRBV7-2, the J call TRBJ2-6; D ambiguous. The CDR3 consists of 16 residues. Between the trimmed V and J ends, which lost 1 base and 0 bases, there was a span of 7 bases. Germline CDR1 and CDR2: SGHTA and FQGNSA. The CDR3: CASSLDLNSGANVLTF. In DNA, the CDR3 is TGTGCCAGCAGCTTAGACCTAAACTCTGGGGCCAACGTCCTGACTTTC.

The chain employs TRBV27 and TRBJ1-1, with 9 bases matching TRBD1. The CDR3 is made up of 14 amino acids. Looked up from germline, CDR1 is MNHEY and CDR2 is SMNVEV (reference sequence). V trimming: 7 bases; J trimming: 5 bases; junction bases outside the gene matches: 8. The CDR3 DNA reads as TGTGCCAGCAACTCAAACAGGGGGCGAACTGAAGCTTTCTTT. Protein product: CASNSNRGRTEAFF.

This chain links TRBV7-2 with TRBJ1-2, with 11 bases matching TRBD1. J was trimmed by 0 bases and V by 5 bases; bases with no gene match: 5. There are 16 residues in the CDR3. Germline CDR1 reads SGHTA; CDR2 reads FQGNSA. CDR3: CASSTVDRGPNYGYTF. DNA of the CDR3: TGTGCCAGCAGCACGGTGGACAGGGGGCCTAACTATGGCTACACCTTC.

This clone showed up just once. The V gene is TRBV27, the J gene TRBJ1-1; TRBD1 might be the D (6 bases). This CDR3 has 13 amino acids. V was clipped by 3 bases and J by 5 bases, with 10 bases between them. Germline lookup yields CDR1 MNHEY and CDR2 SMNVEV (reference sequence). The CDR3 loop is CASSLGARTEAFF. Here the CDR3 DNA reads TGTGCCAGCAGTTTGGGGGCGCGGACTGAAGCTTTCTTT.

This rearrangement joins TRBV18 to TRBJ1-4; perhaps TRBD1 as D (6 bases). CDR1 is KGHSH and CDR2 is LQKENI in the germline V gene. The CDR3 is 19 residues long. Trimming shortened V by 8 bases and J by 6 bases, and 31 bases separated the two germline ends. The CDR3 region is CASPMVGALVRGCYEKLFF. CDR3 nucleotides: TGTGCCAGCCCTATGGTGGGGGCCTTGGTCCGCGGATGCTATGAAAAACTGTTTTTT.

In its sample, this clone was seen a few times. The chain employs TRBV7-9 and TRBJ2-1; 7 bases align to TRBD2. The CDR3 runs 14 residues. Germline values: CDR1 SEHNR, CDR2 FQNEAQ (reference sequence). V lost 10 bases to trimming and J lost 1 base; unmatched junction nucleotides: 7. DNA for the CDR3: TGTGCCACACGACTAGCCGAGTCCTACAATGAGCAGTTCTTC. Translation gives CATRLAESYNEQFF.

V and J are TRBV30 and TRBJ1-4, with 10 bases aligning to TRBD1. This CDR3 comprises 15 residues. Germline loops: CDR1 GTSNPN, CDR2 SVGIG (reference sequence). V lost 5 bases and J lost 5; bases outside the gene matches: 8. CDR3 bases: TGTGCCTGGGCGCCGGGACAGGGGATAAATGAAAAACTGTTTTTT. This encodes CAWAPGQGINEKLFF.

J is TRBJ2-5 and V is TRBV2, with D uncertain. The CDR3 sequence is 13 residues long. The ends were cut back, 3 bases at V and 5 bases at J, with 10 bases in the middle. The germline gives CDR1 SNHLY, CDR2 FYNNEI. The CDR3 DNA reads as TGTGCCAGCAGTGACAGGTCCAGGGAGACCCAGTACTTC. It codes for CASSDRSRETQYF.

The chain recombines TRBV19 with TRBJ2-7; D possibly corresponds to TRBD2 (6 bases). The length of the CDR3 is 13 residues. V was shortened by 5 bases and J by 2 bases, with 10 bases between the two germline ends. From germline, CDR1 is LNHDA and CDR2 SQIVND (reference sequence). CDR3 in amino acids: CASSFGRTYEQYF. DNA of the CDR3: TGTGCCAGTAGTTTCGGGAGAACCTACGAGCAGTACTTC.

This clone was detected a few times. The CDR3 region is CASSSTGGSGYEQFF. The CDR3 DNA follows: TGTGCCAGCAGCTCTACAGGGGGCTCGGGTTATGAGCAGTTCTTC. The chain links TRBV7-6 to TRBJ2-1, with 9 bases identical to TRBD1. This CDR3 has 15 amino acids. V dropped 4 bases and J dropped 8; count of bases not matched to a gene: 9. From germline, CDR1 is SGHVS and CDR2 FNYEAQ.

The rearrangement uses TRBV2 and TRBJ2-5, with a possible D match to TRBD2 (5 bases). The germline V and J ends were trimmed by 1 base and 7 bases, with 22 bases remaining between them. The CDR3 has 17 amino acids. CDR1 and CDR2 (germline): SNHLY, FYNNEI. In nucleotides, the CDR3 is TGTGCCAGCAGTGAAGGAGAGAGGCTAGCCGCCGATTGGACCCAGTACTTC. Residues: CASSEGERLAADWTQYF.

The gene calls are TRBV5-1 and TRBJ1-1; D remains unclear. The CDR3 totals 14 residues. CDR1 is SGHRS, CDR2 YFSETQ, per germline. Trimming pared 0 bases from V and 5 bases from J, leaving 11 bases between. The CDR3 region is CASSLDSLATEAFF. The CDR3 nucleotides read TGCGCCAGCAGCTTGGACAGCCTAGCGACTGAAGCTTTCTTT.

This clone was seen only once. The chain employs TRBV6-5 and TRBJ1-4, with 10 bases aligning to TRBD1. Unmatched junction bases numbered 5, after V lost 6 bases and J lost 4 bases. The CDR3 loop spans 15 amino acids. The germline CDR1 and CDR2 sequences are MNHEY and SVGAGI. The CDR3: CASSPTGGNNEKLFF. CDR3 DNA sequence: TGTGCCAGCAGCCCGACAGGGGGCAATAATGAAAAACTGTTTTTT.

The chain links TRBV7-8 to TRBJ1-2; D unresolved. The CDR3 runs to 13 residues. In germline, CDR1 is SGHVS, CDR2 FQNEAQ. V lost 1 base to trimming and J lost 6 bases, with 9 bases between them. This CDR3 reads CASSLGGNDGYTF. CDR3 DNA: TGTGCCAGCAGCTTAGGCGGGAATGATGGCTACACCTTC.